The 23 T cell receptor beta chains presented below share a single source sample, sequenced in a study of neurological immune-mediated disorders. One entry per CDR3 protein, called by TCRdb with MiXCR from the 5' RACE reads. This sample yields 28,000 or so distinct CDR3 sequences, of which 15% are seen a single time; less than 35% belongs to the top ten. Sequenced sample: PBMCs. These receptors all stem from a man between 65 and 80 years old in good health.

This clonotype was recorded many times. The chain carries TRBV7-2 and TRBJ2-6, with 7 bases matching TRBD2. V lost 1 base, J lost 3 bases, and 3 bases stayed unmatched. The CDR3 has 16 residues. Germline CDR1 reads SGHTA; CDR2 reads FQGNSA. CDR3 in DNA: TGTGCCAGCAGCTTAGGGGGAGGGCTTGGGGCCAACGTCCTGACTTTC. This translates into CASSLGGGLGANVLTF.

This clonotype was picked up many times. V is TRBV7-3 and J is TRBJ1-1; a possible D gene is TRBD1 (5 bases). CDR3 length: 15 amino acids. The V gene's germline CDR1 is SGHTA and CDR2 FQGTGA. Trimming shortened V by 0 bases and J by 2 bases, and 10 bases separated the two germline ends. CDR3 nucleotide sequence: TGTGCCAGCAGCTTAACCAGGCAGGGAAACACTGAAGCTTTCTTT. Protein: CASSLTRQGNTEAFF.

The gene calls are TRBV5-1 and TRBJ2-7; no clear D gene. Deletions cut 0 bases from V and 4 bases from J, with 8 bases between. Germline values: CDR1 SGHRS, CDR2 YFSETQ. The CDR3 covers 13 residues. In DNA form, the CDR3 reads TGCGCCAGCAGCTTGGGGCAGATTTACGAGCAGTACTTC. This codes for CASSLGQIYEQYF.

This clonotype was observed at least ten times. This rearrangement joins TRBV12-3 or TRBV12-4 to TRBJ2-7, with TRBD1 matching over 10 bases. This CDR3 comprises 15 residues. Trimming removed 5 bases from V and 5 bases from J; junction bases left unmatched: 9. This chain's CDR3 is CASSLPGQGLDEQYF. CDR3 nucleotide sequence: TGTGCCAGCAGTCTTCCGGGACAGGGGCTAGACGAGCAGTACTTC.

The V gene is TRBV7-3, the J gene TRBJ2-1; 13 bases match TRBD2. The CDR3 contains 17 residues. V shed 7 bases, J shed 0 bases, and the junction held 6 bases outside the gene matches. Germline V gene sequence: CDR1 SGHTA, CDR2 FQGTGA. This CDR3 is CASIPTSGGNSYNEQFF. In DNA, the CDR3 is TGTGCCAGCATCCCGACTAGCGGGGGGAACTCCTACAATGAGCAGTTCTTC.

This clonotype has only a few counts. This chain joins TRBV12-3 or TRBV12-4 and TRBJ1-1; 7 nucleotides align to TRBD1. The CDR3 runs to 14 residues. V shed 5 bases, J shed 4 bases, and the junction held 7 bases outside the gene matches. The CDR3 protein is CASSNRGGFTEAFF. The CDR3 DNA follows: TGTGCCAGCAGTAACAGGGGAGGGTTCACTGAAGCTTTCTTT.

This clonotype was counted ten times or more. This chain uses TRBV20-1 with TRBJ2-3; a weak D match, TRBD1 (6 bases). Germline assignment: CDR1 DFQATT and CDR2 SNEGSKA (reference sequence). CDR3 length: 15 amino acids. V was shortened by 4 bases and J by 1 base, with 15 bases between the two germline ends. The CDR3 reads CSAIMPRTGTDTQYF. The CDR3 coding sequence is TGCAGTGCTATTATGCCAAGGACAGGCACAGATACGCAGTATTTT.

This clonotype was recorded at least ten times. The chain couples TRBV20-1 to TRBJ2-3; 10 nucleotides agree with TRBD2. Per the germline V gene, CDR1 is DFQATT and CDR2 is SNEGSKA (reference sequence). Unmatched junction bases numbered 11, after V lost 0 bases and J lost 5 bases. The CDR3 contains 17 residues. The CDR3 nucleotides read TGCAGTGCTAGAGAGCCACTAGCGGGAACTGAGGGAGATACGCAGTATTTT. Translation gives CSAREPLAGTEGDTQYF.

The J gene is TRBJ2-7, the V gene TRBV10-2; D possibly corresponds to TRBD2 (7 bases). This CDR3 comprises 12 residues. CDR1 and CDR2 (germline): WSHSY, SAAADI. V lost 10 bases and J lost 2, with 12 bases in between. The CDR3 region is CATLGGAYEQYF. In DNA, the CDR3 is TGCGCCACCCTAGGGGGGGCCTACGAGCAGTACTTC.

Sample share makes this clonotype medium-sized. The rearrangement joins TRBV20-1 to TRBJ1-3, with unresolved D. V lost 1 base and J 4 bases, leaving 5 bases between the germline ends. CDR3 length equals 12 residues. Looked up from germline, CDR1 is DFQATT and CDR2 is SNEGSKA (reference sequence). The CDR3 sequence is CSARGRGNTIYF. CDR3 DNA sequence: TGCAGTGCTAGAGGAAGGGGAAACACCATATATTTT.

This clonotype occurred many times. In nucleotides, the CDR3 is TGTGCCAGCAGTTTACAGGGTTATCATGAATCACCCCTCCACTTT. This codes for CASSLQGYHESPLHF. The V call is TRBV28, the J call TRBJ1-6, with a possible D match to TRBD1 (5 bases). Germline lookup yields CDR1 MDHEN and CDR2 SYDVKM. Deletions cut 2 bases from V and 10 bases from J, with 15 bases between. The CDR3 is made up of 15 amino acids. Drawing the rest from reference TRBV28 and TRBJ1-6, the complete variable domain is DVKVTQSSRYLVKRTGEKVFLECVQDMDHENMFWYRQDPGLGLRLIYFSYDVKMKEKGDIPEGYSVSREKKERFSLILESASTNQTSMYLCASSLQGYHESPLHFGNGTRLTVT.

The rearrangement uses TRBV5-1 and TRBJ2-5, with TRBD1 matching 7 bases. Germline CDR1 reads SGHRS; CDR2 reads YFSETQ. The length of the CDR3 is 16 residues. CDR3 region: CTNSTTGQTTNPTQYF. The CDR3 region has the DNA TGCACCAACAGCACAACGGGACAGACGACAAACCCGACCCAGTACTTC.

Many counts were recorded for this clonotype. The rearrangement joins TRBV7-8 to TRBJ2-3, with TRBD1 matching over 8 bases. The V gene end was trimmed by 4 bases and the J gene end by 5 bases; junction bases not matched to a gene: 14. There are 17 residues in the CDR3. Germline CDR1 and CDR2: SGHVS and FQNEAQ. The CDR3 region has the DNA TGTGCCAGCAGCTCTCCCCCATGGGCAGGGGGCAGAGATACGCAGTATTTT. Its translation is CASSSPPWAGGRDTQYF.

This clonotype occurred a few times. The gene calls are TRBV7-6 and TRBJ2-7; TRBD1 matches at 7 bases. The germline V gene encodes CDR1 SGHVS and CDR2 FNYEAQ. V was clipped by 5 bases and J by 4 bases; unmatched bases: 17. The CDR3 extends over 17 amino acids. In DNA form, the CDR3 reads TGTGCCAGCAGCCCATCTCGGAAAGACAGGGCAACATACGAGCAGTACTTC. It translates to CASSPSRKDRATYEQYF.

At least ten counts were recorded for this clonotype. The CDR3 DNA sequence: TGTGCCTCCGGGGGGTCCTACGAGCAGTACTTC. Translation gives CASGGSYEQYF. The V call is TRBV2, the J call TRBJ2-7, with TRBD2 matching over 7 bases. V lost 11 bases to trimming and J lost 1 base; unmatched junction nucleotides: 2. The CDR3 is 11 residues long. CDR1 and CDR2 (germline): SNHLY, FYNNEI.

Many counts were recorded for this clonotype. CDR3 bases: TGTGCGGGCCAGGATAGGACGAAGAACACCATATATTTT. Protein: CAGQDRTKNTIYF. The chain uses TRBV28 and TRBJ1-3, with D unresolved. CDR3 length: 13 amino acids. Germline V gene sequence: CDR1 MDHEN, CDR2 SYDVKM. Looking up the rest from reference TRBV28 and TRBJ1-3 gives the full variable domain: DVKVTQSSRYLVKRTGEKVFLECVQDMDHENMFWYRQDPGLGLRLIYFSYDVKMKEKGDIPEGYSVSREKKERFSLILESASTNQTSMYLCAGQDRTKNTIYFGEGSWLTVV.

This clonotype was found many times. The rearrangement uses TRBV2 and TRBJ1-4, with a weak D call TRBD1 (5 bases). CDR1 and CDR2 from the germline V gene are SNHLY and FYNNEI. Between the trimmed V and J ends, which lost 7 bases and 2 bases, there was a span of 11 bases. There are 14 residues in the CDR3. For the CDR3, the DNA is TGTGCCAGCATACGGGGCAGTACTAATGAAAAACTGTTTTTT. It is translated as CASIRGSTNEKLFF. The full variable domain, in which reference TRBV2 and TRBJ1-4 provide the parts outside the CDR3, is EPEVTQTPSHQVTQMGQEVILRCVPISNHLYFYWYRQILGQKVEFLVSFYNNEISEKSEIFDDQFSVERPDGSNFTLKIRSTKLEDSAMYFCASIRGSTNEKLFFGSGTQLSVL.

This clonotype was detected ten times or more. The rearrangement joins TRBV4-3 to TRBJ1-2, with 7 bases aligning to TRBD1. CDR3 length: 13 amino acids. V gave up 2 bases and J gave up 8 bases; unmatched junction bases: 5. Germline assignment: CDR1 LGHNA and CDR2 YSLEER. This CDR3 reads CASSQQTGTGYTF. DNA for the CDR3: TGCGCCAGCAGCCAACAGACAGGGACGGGCTACACCTTC.

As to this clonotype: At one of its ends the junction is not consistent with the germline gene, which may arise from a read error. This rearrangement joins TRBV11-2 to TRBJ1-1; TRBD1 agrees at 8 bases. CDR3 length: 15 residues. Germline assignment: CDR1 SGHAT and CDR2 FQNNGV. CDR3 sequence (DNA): TGTGCCAGTAGCTTAGTGACAGGGGTAGACGGAGAAGCTTTCTTT. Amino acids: CASSLVTGVDGEAFF.

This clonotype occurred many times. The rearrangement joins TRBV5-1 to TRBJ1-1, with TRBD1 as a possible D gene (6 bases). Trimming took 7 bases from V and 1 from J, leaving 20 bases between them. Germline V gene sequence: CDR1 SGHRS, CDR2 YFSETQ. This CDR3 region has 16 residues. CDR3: CASRTGGRFSNTEAFF. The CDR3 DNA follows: TGCGCCAGCCGGACCGGGGGGCGTTTCTCGAACACTGAAGCTTTCTTT.

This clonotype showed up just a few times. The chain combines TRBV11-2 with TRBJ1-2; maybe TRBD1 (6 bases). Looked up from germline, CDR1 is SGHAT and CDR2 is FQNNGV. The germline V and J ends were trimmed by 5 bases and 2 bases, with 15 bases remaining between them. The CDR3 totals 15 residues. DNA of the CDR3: TGTGCCAGCAGCCTATGGGGGGGCTGGAACTATGGCTACACCTTC. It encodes CASSLWGGWNYGYTF.

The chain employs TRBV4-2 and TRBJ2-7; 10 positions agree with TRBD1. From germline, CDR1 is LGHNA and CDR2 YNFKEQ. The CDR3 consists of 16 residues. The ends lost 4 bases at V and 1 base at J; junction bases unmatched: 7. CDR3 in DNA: TGTGCCAGCAGCCGGGAGGAGGGACAGGGGTCCTACGAGCAGTACTTC. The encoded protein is CASSREEGQGSYEQYF.

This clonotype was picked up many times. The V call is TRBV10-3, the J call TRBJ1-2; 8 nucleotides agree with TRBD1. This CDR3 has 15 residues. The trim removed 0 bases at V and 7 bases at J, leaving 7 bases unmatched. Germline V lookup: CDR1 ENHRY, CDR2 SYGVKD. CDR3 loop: CAISESPGGGRGYTF. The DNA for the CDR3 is TGTGCCATCAGTGAGTCCCCAGGGGGCGGACGTGGCTACACCTTC.